This T cell receptor (beta chain) emerged from a study of shared clonotypes between healthy human individuals. Study-level findings and limits: Generation probabilities were higher for clonotypes shared across all four sorted-subset donors than for unshared ones.

On this clone: Antigen: not known.

Repertoires were generated with immunoSEQ multiplex PCR, while TCRdb's copy carries only in-frame clones and drops some. Of over 2 million clones in the sample, approximately 94% were seen once. It was CD45RO-negative cells, positively selected for CCR7, that made up naive CD8 cells, with terminally differentiated effector memory CD45RA+ cells excluded. Material: naive CD8+ T cells sorted from blood. The TCR originated in a man aged 18 to 29 in good health.

Here the CDR3 DNA reads TGTGCCAGCAGCTTAAGGGCTCCAGATGAAAAACTGTTTTTT. Protein sequence: CASSLRAPDEKLFF. V gene TRBV7-9 combines with J gene TRBJ1-4; no clear D. Trimming cost V 2 bases and J 6 bases, with 10 bases left between them. Germline V gene lookup returns CDR1 SEHNR and CDR2 FQNEAQ (reference sequence). This CDR3 spans 14 amino acids. Using reference TRBV7-9 and TRBJ1-4 for the parts outside the CDR3, the full variable domain is DTGVSQNPRHKITKRGQNVTFRCDPISEHNRLYWYRQTLGQGPEFLTYFQNEAQLEKSRLLSDRFSAERPKGSFSTLEIQRTEQGDSAMYLCASSLRAPDEKLFFGSGTQLSVL.